The TCR beta chain described here comes from a study of blood T cell repertoires in COVID-19. The overall study: The study drew acute and convalescent COVID-19 samples from the United States, Italy and Spain.

The CDR3 has 14 amino acids. Germline V gene data show CDR1 as SGHDN and CDR2 as FVKESK. V shed 0 bases and J shed 9 bases, with 9 bases lying between them. In the original workflow: Scientists estimated how many nucleated cells there were by amplifying reference gene primers. This table comes from immunoSEQ multiplex PCR, and its TCRdb copy is limited to in-frame clones, with some not included. From that table come the V and J calls and clone size; the DNA was used to work out D and trimming. The profile covers roughly 180,000 clones, with almost 85% appearing a single time and 9.5% to 12% taken by the ten largest. In Cohort 3, a recovered donor had either two negative PCRs, clearance, or symptom resolution.

The chain has TRBV14 and TRBJ1-6; no clear D. This clonotype was sampled from a middle-aged man who had recovered from COVID-19. Sequenced: PBMCs or T cells enriched from blood (not recorded which). The CDR3: CASSQDRSGSPLHF. In nucleotides, the CDR3 is TGTGCCAGCAGCCAAGATAGGTCGGGTTCACCCCTCCACTTT. The full variable domain, with the rest looked up from reference TRBV14 and TRBJ1-6, is EAGVTQFPSHSVIEKGQTVTLRCDPISGHDNLYWYRRVMGKEIKFLLHFVKESKQDESGMPNNRFLAERTGGTYSTLKVQPAELEDSGVYFCASSQDRSGSPLHFGNGTRLTVT.